Presented here are 9 T cell receptor beta chains from one specimen sequenced in a study of blood T cell repertoires in COVID-19. TCRdb keeps only in-frame clones here, not all; method: immunoSEQ multiplex PCR. The table has 150,000 to 200,000 clones, around 85% seen once. Material: PBMCs or T cells enriched from blood (not recorded which). The receptor set was obtained from a man aged 35-49 years who had recovered from COVID-19.

The sample holds a few counts of this clone. CDR3 bases: TGTGCCAGCAGGACCAGAACAGGGGGCTATGGCTACACCTTC. It yields the protein CASRTRTGGYGYTF. The J gene is TRBJ1-2, the V gene TRBV6-5; TRBD1 aligns across 8 bases. The CDR3 length is 14 residues. Germline V gene lookup returns CDR1 MNHEY and CDR2 SVGAGI. V trimming: 6 bases; J trimming: 4 bases; junction bases outside the gene matches: 7.

The chain links TRBV11-2 to TRBJ2-7, with 7 bases lining up with TRBD1. This CDR3 contains 15 residues. Trimming at V came to 4 bases and at J to 4 bases, leaving 10 bases not matched to a gene. From germline, CDR1 is SGHAT and CDR2 FQNNGV. This CDR3 is CASSSLRQGAYEQYF. CDR3 DNA: TGTGCCAGCAGCTCATTACGACAGGGAGCTTACGAGCAGTACTTC.

This rearrangement joins TRBV7-3 to TRBJ1-2; no clear D. V lost 1 base and J lost 7, with 10 bases in between. Looked up from germline, CDR1 is SGHTA and CDR2 is FQGTGA. The CDR3 sequence is 13 residues long. The CDR3 loop reads CASSLNGYAGYTF. CDR3 DNA: TGTGCCAGCAGCTTAAACGGGTATGCTGGCTACACCTTC.

The CDR3: CASSYRTGAGYTF. The CDR3 DNA reads TGTGCCAGCAGTTACCGGACAGGGGCCGGCTACACCTTC. The chain links TRBV6-5 to TRBJ1-2, with 9 nucleotides matching TRBD1. CDR1 and CDR2 from the germline V gene are MNHEY and SVGAGI. This CDR3 has 13 residues. The ends lost 2 bases at V and 8 bases at J; junction bases unmatched: 3.

V gene TRBV9 combines with J gene TRBJ1-4; tentative D call: TRBD1 (5 bases). This CDR3 contains 15 residues. Germline values: CDR1 SGDLS, CDR2 YYNGEE. Deletions cut 1 base from V and 5 bases from J, with 12 bases between. The DNA for the CDR3 is TGTGCCAGCAGCGTACAGGAGGGGCTAAATGAAAAACTGTTTTTT. Residues: CASSVQEGLNEKLFF.

On this clone itself: This may be a read error, as it is one base from a much larger clone. The chain carries TRBV11-2 and TRBJ1-1, with D tentatively TRBD1 (6 bases). The CDR3 has 13 residues. In germline, CDR1 is SGHAT, CDR2 FQNNGV. The V and J ends lost 3 bases and 1 base respectively, with 6 bases between them. The CDR3 DNA sequence: TGTGCCAGCAGCTTGGACAGGAACACTGAAGCTTTCTTT. Protein product: CASSLDRNTEAFF. Full variable domain (remainder filled in from reference TRBV11-2 and TRBJ1-1): EAGVAQSPRYKIIEKRQSVAFWCNPISGHATLYWYQQILGQGPKLLIQFQNNGVVDDSQLPKDRFSAERLKGVDSTLKIQPAKLEDSAVYLCASSLDRNTEAFFGQGTRLTVV.

This chain connects TRBV5-6 to TRBJ1-2; no firm D call. The CDR3 totals 14 residues. The germline V gene encodes CDR1 SGHDT and CDR2 YYEEEE. Trimming took 1 base from V and 1 from J, leaving 8 bases between them. CDR3 residues: CASSLYRINYGYTF. Written as DNA, the CDR3 is TGTGCCAGCAGCTTGTATAGAATTAACTATGGCTACACCTTC.

This chain links TRBV7-9 with TRBJ1-4; a weak D match, TRBD1 (6 bases). CDR1 is SEHNR and CDR2 is FQNEAQ in the germline V gene (reference sequence). This CDR3 is 15 amino acids long. V lost 5 bases and J lost 6, with 16 bases in between. As DNA, the CDR3 is TGTGCCAGCAGCCCACGGGGTCGGACAGATGAAAAACTGTTTTTT. Its translation is CASSPRGRTDEKLFF.

The rearrangement uses TRBV27 and TRBJ2-7, with D perhaps matching TRBD2 (7 bases). The germline V gene has CDR1 MNHEY and CDR2 SMNVEV (reference sequence). The CDR3 totals 15 residues. Trimming cost V 2 bases and J 4 bases, with 15 bases left between them. The CDR3 nucleotides are TGTGCCAGCAGTTTAGGGGGGGCTACGGGGTACGAGCAGTACTTC. Its protein product is CASSLGGATGYEQYF.